This paragraph covers one T cell receptor beta chain sequence. What this receptor recognizes is not known. Base-call qualities are not available, and no considerably larger clone is one nucleotide away. The library was built by means of the immunoSEQ multiplex PCR assay. TCRdb holds this immuneACCESS table with in-frame rearrangements only. Some clones are missing; in checked studies, unresolved V genes explain under half, and the rest has no known cause. This sample has about 66,000 clones in its table, and around four fifths of those were observed once. The top ten clonotypes cover less than 5% of the sample. This sample is drawn from a study of radiotherapy plus CTLA-4 blockade in lung cancer (dated by TCRdb to between 2018 and 2020). The study in broad terms: Objective responses occurred in approximately 19% of enrolled patients, and 30% to 35% achieved disease control.

Overall results and qualifications from the work: Increased serum interferon-beta after radiation, together with early dynamic changes in blood T cell clones, were reported to be the strongest predictors of response. After treatment with radiotherapy and ipilimumab, TCR clones that came from tumors expanded in the peripheral blood.

Focal radiation therapy combined with CTLA-4 blockade (ipilimumab) was tested in patients with chemo-refractory metastatic non-small-cell lung cancer. CDR1 and CDR2, looked up from the germline V gene (reference sequence), are SGHNT and YYREEE. Spanning cysteine to phenylalanine, the CDR3 consists of 13 amino acids. Only the CDR3 region is kept as DNA, spanning 39 bases read in frame from base 1. Relative to germline, V is 5 bases shorter and J is 1 base shorter, with 9 bases between their ends. The TCR was taken from a human donor with non-small cell lung cancer who had a partial response to radiotherapy plus ipilimumab. The sequencing here drew on peripheral blood, taken from a patient treated with radiotherapy plus ipilimumab. The chain is made from TRBV5-4 and TRBJ1-1; there is no confident call for the D gene. The DNA reads as follows: TGTGCCAGCAGTCAACGGGGGAACACTGAAGCTTTCTTT. This codes for CASSQRGNTEAFF.